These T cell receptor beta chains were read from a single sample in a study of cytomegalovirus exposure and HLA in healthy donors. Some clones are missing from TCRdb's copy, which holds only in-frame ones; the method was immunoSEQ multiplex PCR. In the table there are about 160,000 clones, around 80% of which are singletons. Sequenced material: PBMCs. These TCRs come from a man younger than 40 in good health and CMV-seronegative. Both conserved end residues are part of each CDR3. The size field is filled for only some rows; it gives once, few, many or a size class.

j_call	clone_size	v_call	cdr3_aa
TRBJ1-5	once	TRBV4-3	CASSQDRGNQPQHF
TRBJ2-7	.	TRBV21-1	CASSKAKGTSGSAPPYEQYF
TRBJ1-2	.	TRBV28	CASSATGSRDYGYTF
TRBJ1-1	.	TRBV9	CASTVDAGNTEAFF
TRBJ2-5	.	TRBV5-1	CASSPGTARTQYF
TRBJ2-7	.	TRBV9	CASSVAEQALFPDEQYF
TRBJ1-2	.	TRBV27	CASSFGPGGVGRFGYTF
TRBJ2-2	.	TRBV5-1	CASSLDAANTGELFF
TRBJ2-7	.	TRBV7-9	CASSLLTGEQYF
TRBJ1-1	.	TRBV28	CASSPTGGTEAFF
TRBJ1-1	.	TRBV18	CASSHLPRDVVDTEAFF
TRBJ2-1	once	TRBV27	CASSLRSGGFGEQFF
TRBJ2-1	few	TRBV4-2	CASSQEVTVYNEQFF
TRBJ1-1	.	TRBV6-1	CASSSPRDRDTEAFF
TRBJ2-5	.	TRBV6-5	CASSTVYQETQYF
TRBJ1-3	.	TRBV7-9	CASSLPGGNTIYF
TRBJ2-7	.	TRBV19	CASSFRQGTKAYEQYF
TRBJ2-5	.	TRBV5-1	CASSLGQDQETQYF
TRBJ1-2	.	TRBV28	CASSLAGYGYTF
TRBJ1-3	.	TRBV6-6	CASSYSGDTIYF
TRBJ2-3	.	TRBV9	CASSRSGGSATDTQYF
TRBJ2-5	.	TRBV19	CASLGRFQETQYF
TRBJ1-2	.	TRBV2	CASNPDPNYGYTF
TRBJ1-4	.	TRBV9	CASSTHRRENEKLFF
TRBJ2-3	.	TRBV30	CAWSGGQKRSDTQYF
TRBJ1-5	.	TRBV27	CASSFSERQPQHF
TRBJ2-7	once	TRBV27	CASSLTGWRKEQYF
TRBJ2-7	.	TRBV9	CASAREALGGEQYF
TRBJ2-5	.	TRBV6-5	CASSSLSGRGVQTQYF
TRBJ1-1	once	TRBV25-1	CASTEDRGGENTEAFF
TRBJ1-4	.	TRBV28	CASSSRSTNEKLFF
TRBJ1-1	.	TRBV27	CASGFVEAFF
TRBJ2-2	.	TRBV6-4	CASSDSYRGRTPGELFF
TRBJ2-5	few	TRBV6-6	CASRPSGAEETQYF
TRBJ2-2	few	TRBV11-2	CASNLHSSGRRTGELFF
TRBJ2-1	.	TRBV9	CASSVEQYFEHNEQFF
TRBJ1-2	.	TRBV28	CASSLSLIGYGYTF
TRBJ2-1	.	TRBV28	CASTTVQGSYNEQFF
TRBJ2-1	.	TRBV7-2	CASREGGPVNEQFF
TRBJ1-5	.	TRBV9	CASSRTGAGQPQHF
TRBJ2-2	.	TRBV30	CAWSAGQAVYTGELFF
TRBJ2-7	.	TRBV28	CASSFPWGQGASEQYF
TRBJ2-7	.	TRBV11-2	CASSRQGPYEQYF
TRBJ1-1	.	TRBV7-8	CASSPGTAWNTEAFF